These 21 T cell receptor beta chains share one sample of origin, sequenced in a study of cytomegalovirus exposure and HLA in healthy donors. Researchers ran the PCR with 60 Vbeta and 13 Jbeta primers. Sequenced by immunoSEQ multiplex PCR; TCRdb stores in-frame clones only, minus some. The data contain 130,000 to 150,000 clones, over 75% of them seen just once; the ten biggest clones take up less than 3.5%. Sequenced: PBMCs. These TCRs come from a woman in her thirties in good health and CMV-seronegative.

The chain couples TRBV29-1 to TRBJ2-5; D may be TRBD1 (5 bases). Deletions cut 4 bases from V and 2 bases from J, with 11 bases between. The CDR3 is made up of 13 amino acids. Germline values: CDR1 SQVTM, CDR2 ANQGSEA. This CDR3 reads CSVGRVEQETQYF. CDR3 in DNA: TGCAGCGTTGGCAGGGTAGAGCAAGAGACCCAGTACTTC.

The chain has TRBV4-1 and TRBJ2-5; 9 bases are a match to TRBD2. Germline V gives CDR1 MGHRA, CDR2 YSYEKL. The J segment lost 5 bases and the V segment lost 1 base, leaving 14 bases of the junction unmatched. The CDR3 totals 18 residues. The CDR3 nucleotides are TGCGCCAGCAGCCAAGTCCCTCTAGGGGCGGGGGGGCGGGAGACCCAGTACTTC. Residues: CASSQVPLGAGGRETQYF.

The chain employs TRBV5-5 and TRBJ2-7; 7 bases are shared with TRBD1. Germline CDR1 reads SGHKS; CDR2 reads YYEKEE (reference sequence). J lost 2 bases, V lost 1 base, and 6 bases had no gene match. This CDR3 spans 15 amino acids. Here the CDR3 reads CASSLYLGTAYEQYF. The DNA for the CDR3 is TGTGCCAGCAGCTTGTATCTAGGGACAGCCTACGAGCAGTACTTC.

This chain links TRBV4-1 with TRBJ1-5, with TRBD1 matching 7 bases. The CDR3 has 16 amino acids. J gave up 7 bases and V 1 base, and 10 bases lay outside the gene matches. Germline V gene lookup returns CDR1 MGHRA and CDR2 YSYEKL. CDR3 bases: TGCGCCAGCAGCCAAGGCTCGGAGGGGGCATGGCAGCCCCAGCATTTT. Its protein is CASSQGSEGAWQPQHF.

This chain links TRBV9 with TRBJ2-1; TRBD2 matches 10 bases. V was pared by 3 bases and J by 6 bases, with 15 bases of the junction left unmatched. This CDR3 comprises 18 residues. CDR1 and CDR2 from the germline V gene are SGDLS and YYNGEE. The CDR3 spells CASSGLAGVESKSNEQFF. Here the CDR3 DNA reads TGTGCCAGCAGCGGCCTAGCGGGAGTCGAATCCAAAAGCAATGAGCAGTTCTTC.

In this sample, this clone turned up a few times. This chain joins TRBV30 and TRBJ2-1; 8 positions match TRBD1. V shed 2 bases, J shed 1 base, and the junction held 10 bases outside the gene matches. CDR3 length: 17 residues. CDR1 is GTSNPN and CDR2 is SVGIG in the germline V gene (reference sequence). CDR3 DNA: TGTGCCTGGAGTCGATACCGAGGACAGGGTTCCTACAATGAGCAGTTCTTC. Encoded protein: CAWSRYRGQGSYNEQFF. The full variable domain, in which reference TRBV30 and TRBJ2-1 provide the parts outside the CDR3, is SQTIHQWPATLVQPVGSPLSLECTVEGTSNPNLYWYRQAAGRGLQLLFYSVGIGQISSEVPQNLSASRPQDRQFILSSKKLLLSDSGFYLCAWSRYRGQGSYNEQFFGPGTRLTVL.

CDR3 nucleotides: TGTGCCAGCAGCCCCGGGACTCAGGCCGGTGAAAAACTGTTTTTT. The encoded protein is CASSPGTQAGEKLFF. This chain connects TRBV9 to TRBJ1-4; D is perhaps TRBD1 (5 bases). The V and J ends lost 4 bases and 7 bases respectively, with 17 bases between them. CDR1 is SGDLS, CDR2 YYNGEE, per germline. This CDR3 spans 15 amino acids.

The V call is TRBV19, the J call TRBJ1-3; 8 nucleotides agree with TRBD1. The V gene end was trimmed by 7 bases and the J gene end by 3 bases; junction bases not matched to a gene: 8. The CDR3 has 15 amino acids. Germline CDR1 is LNHDA and CDR2 is SQIVND (reference sequence). The CDR3, as DNA: TGTGCCAGTAACCGCGGGACAGGCCTTGGAAACACCATATATTTT. It translates to CASNRGTGLGNTIYF.

To note about this clone: Other DNA sequences in this specimen translate into the identical CDR3. This sequence joins TRBV6-4 and TRBJ2-3, with 11 bases that match TRBD1. V was pared by 6 bases and J by 3 bases, with 2 bases of the junction left unmatched. Germline lookup yields CDR1 MRHNA and CDR2 SNTAGT. The CDR3 runs 14 residues. The CDR3 sequence is CASSGTGGTDTQYF. The CDR3 coding sequence is TGTGCCAGCAGCGGGACAGGGGGGACAGATACGCAGTATTTT.

The chain employs TRBV29-1 and TRBJ1-2; TRBD1 might be the D (6 bases). This CDR3 is built from 13 residues. V was clipped by 4 bases and J by 3 bases, with 12 bases between them. Germline-derived CDR1 and CDR2 are SQVTM and ANQGSEA. The CDR3 coding sequence is TGCAGCGTTGGACAGGAACAGGACTATGGCTACACCTTC. Translation: CSVGQEQDYGYTF.

The rearrangement links TRBV4-1 to TRBJ1-2; 7 bases agree with TRBD1. Germline V gives CDR1 MGHRA, CDR2 YSYEKL. J was trimmed by 8 bases and V by 1 base; bases with no gene match: 4. The CDR3 has 13 amino acids. The CDR3: CASSQGTGRGYTF. The CDR3 DNA reads TGCGCCAGCAGCCAAGGGACAGGCCGAGGCTACACCTTC.

In regard to this clone: Other DNA sequences of this sample code for an identical CDR3. The V gene is TRBV30, the J gene TRBJ2-5; the match to TRBD2 covers 10 bases. This CDR3 comprises 15 residues. CDR1 GTSNPN and CDR2 SVGIG come from the germline V gene (reference sequence). V shed 1 base and J 5 bases; nucleotides not matched to a gene: 7. This chain's CDR3 is CAWSARLAGGETQYF. The CDR3 DNA sequence: TGTGCCTGGAGTGCTCGACTAGCGGGTGGGGAGACCCAGTACTTC. Full variable domain (missing parts from reference TRBV30 and TRBJ2-5): SQTIHQWPATLVQPVGSPLSLECTVEGTSNPNLYWYRQAAGRGLQLLFYSVGIGQISSEVPQNLSASRPQDRQFILSSKKLLLSDSGFYLCAWSARLAGGETQYFGPGTRLLVL.

This chain links TRBV25-1 with TRBJ1-2; D gene uncertain. Per germline, CDR1 MGHDK and CDR2 SYGVNS. The V and J ends lost 8 bases and 3 bases respectively, with 7 bases between them. The CDR3 runs to 11 residues. CDR3 sequence (DNA): TGTGCCAGCCTCGGGGACTATGGCTACACCTTC. Its translation is CASLGDYGYTF.

The rearrangement links TRBV7-3 to TRBJ2-1, with D possibly matching TRBD1 (6 bases). This CDR3 is 15 amino acids long. Trimming took 5 bases from V and 3 from J, leaving 14 bases between them. The germline CDR1 and CDR2 sequences are SGHTA and FQGTGA. The CDR3 loop is CASSQDSWGYNEQFF. DNA of the CDR3: TGTGCCAGCAGCCAGGACAGTTGGGGCTACAATGAGCAGTTCTTC. The full variable domain, in which reference TRBV7-3 and TRBJ2-1 provide the parts outside the CDR3, is GAGVSQTPSNKVTEKGKYVELRCDPISGHTALYWYRQSLGQGPEFLIYFQGTGAADDSGLPNDRFFAVRPEGSVSTLKIQRTERGDSAVYLCASSQDSWGYNEQFFGPGTRLTVL.

The chain has TRBV9 and TRBJ2-3, with 8 bases identical to TRBD2. Trimming cost V 4 bases and J 1 base; bases outside gene matches: 8. The CDR3 covers 16 residues. CDR1 is SGDLS, CDR2 YYNGEE, per germline. Written as DNA, the CDR3 is TGTGCCAGCAGCCCTCCCGGGCGGGGGGGCACAGATACGCAGTATTTT. It specifies CASSPPGRGGTDTQYF.

In its sample, this clone was seen many times. J is TRBJ1-2 and V is TRBV5-6; a weak D match, TRBD1 (6 bases). CDR3 length: 15 amino acids. Trimming stripped 0 bases from V and 5 bases from J, with 14 bases between. Germline V CDR1 and CDR2: SGHDT, YYEEEE. DNA of the CDR3: TGTGCCAGCAGCTTGGGTGCGGGGGGCCGGTATGGCTACACCTTC. Its translation is CASSLGAGGRYGYTF.

The chain joins TRBV6-6 to TRBJ1-1, with 7 bases identical to TRBD1. Germline loops: CDR1 MNHNY, CDR2 SVGAGI (reference sequence). Losses at the gene ends were 8 bases for V and 5 bases for J; bases not matched to a gene: 17. The length of the CDR3 is 16 residues. This CDR3 reads CASDFSGHRGYTEAFF. CDR3 bases: TGTGCCAGCGACTTCTCCGGTCACAGGGGCTATACTGAAGCTTTCTTT.

V usage is TRBV9 and J usage is TRBJ1-4; D remains unclear. Germline V CDR1 and CDR2: SGDLS, YYNGEE. This CDR3 region has 16 residues. V lost 0 bases and J lost 0, with 9 bases in between. CDR3 sequence: CASSVGIVATNEKLFF. Written as DNA, the CDR3 is TGTGCCAGCAGCGTAGGAATCGTAGCAACTAATGAAAAACTGTTTTTT.

J is TRBJ1-2 and V is TRBV27, with D perhaps TRBD1 (5 bases). With 4 bases removed from V and 2 bases from J, the gap between germline ends came to 14 bases. The CDR3 runs to 15 residues. Per the germline V gene, CDR1 is MNHEY and CDR2 is SMNVEV (reference sequence). For the CDR3, the DNA is TGTGCCAGCAGTTACGTCGGGGGACCGAACTATGGCTACACCTTC. This codes for CASSYVGGPNYGYTF.

The J gene is TRBJ1-1, the V gene TRBV2; D is uncertain. CDR1 and CDR2 from the germline V gene are SNHLY and FYNNEI. With 6 bases removed from V and 1 base from J, the gap between germline ends came to 9 bases. CDR3 size: 13 residues. CDR3 loop: CASRLTENTEAFF. The CDR3 DNA reads TGTGCCAGCAGATTAACAGAGAACACTGAAGCTTTCTTT.

The chain employs TRBV4-1 and TRBJ1-6; D might be TRBD1 (5 bases). The germline gives CDR1 MGHRA, CDR2 YSYEKL. The CDR3 has 18 amino acids. The V end was cut by 7 bases, the J end by 5 bases, with 24 bases between. DNA for the CDR3: TGCGCCAGCACGAACATCGGGAGGGGCCCCCTTAATAATTCACCCCTCCACTTT. Protein sequence: CASTNIGRGPLNNSPLHF.